Listed below are T cell receptor beta chains from one sample, sequenced in a study of cytomegalovirus exposure and HLA in healthy donors. Measured with immunoSEQ multiplex PCR; TCRdb has only the in-frame clones, and not every one. The sample lists approximately 160,000 clones, 65% to 80% occurring once. Sequenced: PBMCs. The source is a woman between 40 and 50 years old in good health and CMV-seropositive. Each CDR3 is given with its conserved first and last residue. D genes are given only for firm matches. Clone size is given for some rows only: seen once, a few or many times, or a class if the clone is expanded.

TRBJ2-5 | . | . | TRBV7-7 | CASSFSIQETQYF | TGTGCCAGCAGCTTTTCAATCCAAGAGACCCAGTACTTC
TRBJ1-1 | . | . | TRBV29-1 | CSVKTTGSENTEAFF | TGCAGCGTTAAAACTACAGGGTCAGAGAACACTGAAGCTTTCTTT
TRBJ1-6 | . | TRBD1 | TRBV19 | CASSMDRINSPLHF | TGTGCCAGTAGTATGGACAGGATCAATTCACCCCTCCACTTT
TRBJ1-6 | . | . | TRBV7-3 | CASSLSGGNNSPLHF | TGTGCCAGCAGCTTAAGTGGGGGGAATAATTCACCCCTCCACTTT
TRBJ2-3 | . | TRBD2 | TRBV7-9 | CASSLLAGGRDTQYF | TGTGCCAGCAGCTTACTAGCGGGGGGACGGGATACGCAGTATTTT
TRBJ1-2 | . | TRBD1 | TRBV7-8 | CASSLGRRTGGRGYTF | TGTGCCAGCAGCTTAGGGCGAAGGACAGGGGGTAGAGGCTACACCTTC
TRBJ1-3 | . | . | TRBV11-2 | CASSSRLSGNTIYF | TGTGCCAGCAGCTCCAGACTCTCTGGAAACACCATATATTTT
TRBJ2-5 | . | TRBD1 | TRBV19 | CASSTSTGGTAQYF | TGTGCCAGTAGTACTTCTACAGGGGGGACGGCCCAGTACTTC
TRBJ1-2 | . | TRBD1 | TRBV7-2 | CASSLGTGFLGYTF | TGTGCCAGCAGCTTAGGGACAGGGTTTTTGGGCTACACCTTC
TRBJ1-5 | . | . | TRBV15 | CATSRAFQPQHF | TGTGCCACCAGCAGAGCTTTTCAGCCCCAGCATTTT
TRBJ1-4 | . | TRBD1 | TRBV7-8 | CASSFGQGLTLANEKLFF | TGTGCCAGCAGCTTCGGACAGGGTTTGACCCTAGCTAATGAAAAACTGTTTTTT
TRBJ1-3 | once | . | TRBV30 | CAWSKSSLGNTIYF | TGTGCCTGGAGTAAAAGCTCTCTGGGAAACACCATATATTTT
TRBJ1-2 | . | . | TRBV30 | CAWELTGRGNYGYTF | TGTGCCTGGGAACTAACAGGGAGGGGAAACTATGGCTACACCTTC
TRBJ1-6 | . | . | TRBV28 | CASSLRQGVSSYNSPLHF | TGTGCCAGCAGTTTAAGGCAGGGCGTGAGCTCCTATAATTCACCCCTCCACTTT
TRBJ2-3 | . | . | TRBV29-1 | CSVIVTDTQYF | TGCAGCGTTATAGTCACAGATACGCAGTATTTT
TRBJ1-6 | few | TRBD1 | TRBV2 | CASSRGQGANSLHF | TGTGCCAGCAGCCGAGGACAGGGGGCTAACTCCCTCCACTTT
TRBJ1-1 | . | . | TRBV30 | CAWTSVVNEAFF | TGTGCCTGGACCTCTGTTGTAAATGAAGCTTTCTTT
TRBJ2-3 | . | . | TRBV19 | CASSISSDTQYF | TGTGCCAGTAGTATTAGCTCAGATACGCAGTATTTT
TRBJ1-1 | . | TRBD1 | TRBV30 | CAWRTGAWGTEAFF | TGTGCCTGGAGGACAGGGGCCTGGGGGACTGAAGCTTTCTTT